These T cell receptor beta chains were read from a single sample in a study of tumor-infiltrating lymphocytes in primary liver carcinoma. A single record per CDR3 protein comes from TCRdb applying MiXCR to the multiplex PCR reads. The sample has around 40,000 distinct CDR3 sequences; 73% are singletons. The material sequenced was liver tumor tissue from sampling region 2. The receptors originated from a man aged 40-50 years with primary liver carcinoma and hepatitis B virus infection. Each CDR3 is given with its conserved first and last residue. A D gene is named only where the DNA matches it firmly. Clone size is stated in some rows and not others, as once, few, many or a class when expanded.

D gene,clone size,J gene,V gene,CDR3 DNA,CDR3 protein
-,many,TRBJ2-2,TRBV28,TGTGCCAGCAGCCCCGCCGGGACGGACGTTGGGGAGCTGTTTTTT,CASSPAGTDVGELFF
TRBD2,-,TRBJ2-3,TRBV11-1,TGTGCCAGCAGCCCCTCCCATAGCGGGAAGGCGTCCACGCAGTATTTT,CASSPSHSGKASTQYF
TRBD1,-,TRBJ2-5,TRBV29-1,TGCAGCATGTGGGGGACAGGGGTGACCCAGTACTTC,CSMWGTGVTQYF
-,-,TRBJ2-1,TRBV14,TGTGCCAGCAGCCCTAGGACAGTGTTGGGGTACGATGAGCAATTCTTC,CASSPRTVLGYDEQFF
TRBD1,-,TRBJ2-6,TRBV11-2,TGTGCCAGCAGCAAGTGGGGAGACAGGGGCATTTCCCTCTCTGAGGCCAACGTCCTGACTTTC,CASSKWGDRGISLSEANVLTF
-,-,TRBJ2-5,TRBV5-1,TGCGCCAGTAGCCCCCGTTACAGGAGAGAGACCCAGTACTTC,CASSPRYRRETQYF
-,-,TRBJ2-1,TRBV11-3,TGTGCCAGCGGCTTAGGCGTACCGGGACTCCCCCACGTTGAGCAGTTTTTC,CASGLGVPGLPHVEQFF
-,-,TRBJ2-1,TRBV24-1,TGTGCCACCAGTGCTAGCGAGGTCTCTGAGCGGTTCTTC,CATSASEVSERFF
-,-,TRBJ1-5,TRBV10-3,TGTGTCATCAGTGAGCGGGGAGTGGATCAGCCCCAGCATTTT,CVISERGVDQPQHF
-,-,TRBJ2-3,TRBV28,TGTACCAGCAGTTTTCAACCGGGTCTAGCCCCATGGCAGTATTTT,CTSSFQPGLAPWQYF
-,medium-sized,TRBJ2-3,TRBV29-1,TGCAGCGTTGGCCAGATTCGGGCAGATACGCAGTATTTT,CSVGQIRADTQYF
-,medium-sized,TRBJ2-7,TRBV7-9,TGTGCCAGCAGCACTACGGGCCCCCCATACGAGCAGTACTTC,CASSTTGPPYEQYF
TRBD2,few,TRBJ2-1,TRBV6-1,TGTGCCAGCAGTGAGACTAGCGGGGGTTCCCATGAGCAATTCTTC,CASSETSGGSHEQFF
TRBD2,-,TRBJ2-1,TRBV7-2,TGTTCCAGCAGCGACCGGACTAGCGGGCTGCACAATGAGCAGTTCTTC,CSSSDRTSGLHNEQFF
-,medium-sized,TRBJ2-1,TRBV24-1,TGTGCCACGGGGCGGGATGATGAGCAGTTCTTC,CATGRDDEQFF
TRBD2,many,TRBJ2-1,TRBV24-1,TGTGCCACCAGTGATCCTAGCGGGAGCTCCTACAATGAGCAGTTCTTC,CATSDPSGSSYNEQFF
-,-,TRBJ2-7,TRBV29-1,TGCAGCGATATTGTAGGTGACGAGCAGTATTTC,CSDIVGDEQYF
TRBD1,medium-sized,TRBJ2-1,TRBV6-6,TGTGCCAGCAGTCCAGGGACAGGGGGCGAGCAGTTCTTC,CASSPGTGGEQFF
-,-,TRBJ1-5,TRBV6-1,TGTGCCAGCAGAGAAATGAACCATCAGCCCCAGCATTTT,CASREMNHQPQHF
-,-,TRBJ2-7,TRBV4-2,TGTGCCAACAGCCAAGCATGGTGCGGATTCTACGAGCAGTACTTC,CANSQAWCGFYEQYF
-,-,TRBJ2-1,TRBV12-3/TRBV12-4,TGTGTCAGCACCCTAGGGGTCAATGAGCAGCTCTTC,CVSTLGVNEQLF
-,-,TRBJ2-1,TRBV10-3,TGTGCCATCAGTGATATGCTAGCAGGAGAGTACAATGGGCAGTTCTTC,CAISDMLAGEYNGQFF
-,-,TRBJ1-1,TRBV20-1,TGCAGTGCTAGACAGCAGAACACTGAAGCTTTCTTT,CSARQQNTEAFF
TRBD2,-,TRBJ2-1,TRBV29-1,TGCAGGGGGGCGGGAGGGCCCCTCAATGAGCACTTCTTC,CRGAGGPLNEHFF
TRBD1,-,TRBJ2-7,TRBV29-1,TGCAGCATTGAAGGACAGGGGGCAACTGAGCAGTATTTC,CSIEGQGATEQYF
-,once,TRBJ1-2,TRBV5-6,TGTGTCAGCAGCTTGGTTGTTGGTCCCTCTAACTATGGCTACACCTTC,CVSSLVVGPSNYGYTF
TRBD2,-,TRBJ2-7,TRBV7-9,TGTGCCAACTGCTGGGCGGGGGACGAGCAGTATTTC,CANCWAGDEQYF
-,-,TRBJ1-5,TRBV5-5,TGTGCCAGCAGTCAAATACCGGGGGACGATCAGCCCCAGCATTTT,CASSQIPGDDQPQHF
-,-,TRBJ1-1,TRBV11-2,TGTGCCTGTAGCTCAGGCCTGAACACTGAAGCTTTCTTT,CACSSGLNTEAFF
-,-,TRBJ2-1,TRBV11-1,TGTGCCAACAGCTTAGGCTCAGCACACAATGAGCAGTTCTTC,CANSLGSAHNEQFF
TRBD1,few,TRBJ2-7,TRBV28,TGTGCCAGCAACTCCGGGACAGATGTCTCTTACGAGCGGTACTTC,CASNSGTDVSYERYF
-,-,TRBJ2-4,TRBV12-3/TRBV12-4,TGTGCCAGCAGTTTAGACGGTATGGGGGCCAACAACATTCAGTGCTTC,CASSLDGMGANNIQCF
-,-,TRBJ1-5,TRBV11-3,TGTGCCAGCAGCATAGATCTGGGGGCGGCTCGGCCCCAGCATTTT,CASSIDLGAARPQHF
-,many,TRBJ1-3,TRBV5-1,TGCGCCAGCAGCTTGGACGGGCAGAACCCTGGAAACACCATATATTTT,CASSLDGQNPGNTIYF
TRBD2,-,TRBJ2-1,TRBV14,TGTGCCAGAAGTGCCATAGCGGGATGGGTTAACAATGAGCAGTTCTTC,CARSAIAGWVNNEQFF
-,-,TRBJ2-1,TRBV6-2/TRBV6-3,TGTGCCAGCAGTTACCCGCAGGGGAGAAATGAGCAGTTCTTC,CASSYPQGRNEQFF
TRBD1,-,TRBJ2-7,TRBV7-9,TGTACCAGCAGCACCGGACAGGCTTCGAACGAGCAGTACTTC,CTSSTGQASNEQYF
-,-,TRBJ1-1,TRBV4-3,TGCACCAGCAACCAAGATACTAAGAACACTGAGGCTTTCTTT,CTSNQDTKNTEAFF
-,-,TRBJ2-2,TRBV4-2,TGTGCCAGCAACCAAGATCAGGTGGGAGAGGGGCTGTTTTTT,CASNQDQVGEGLFF
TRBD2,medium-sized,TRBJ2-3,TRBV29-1,TGCAGCGTTGAGAGGCGGGAGGTTACAGATACGCAGTATTTT,CSVERREVTDTQYF
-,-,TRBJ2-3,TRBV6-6,TGTGCCATCAGTAAATATCGGTCAGATACGCAGTATTTT,CAISKYRSDTQYF
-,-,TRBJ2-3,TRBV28,TGTGCCAGCAGTTTGCTTAGCCCTTCCACAGATACGCAGTGTTTT,CASSLLSPSTDTQCF
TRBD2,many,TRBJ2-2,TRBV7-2,TGTGCCAGCAGCGCCAGACTAGCGGATAAAACCGGGGAGCTGTTTTTT,CASSARLADKTGELFF
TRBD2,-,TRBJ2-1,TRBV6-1,TGTGCCAGCAGAGAGACCAGCGGGAGTTCCCATGAGCACTTCTTC,CASRETSGSSHEHFF
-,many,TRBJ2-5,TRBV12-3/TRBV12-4,TGTGCCAGCAGTCCCGCCAGGGTTGAAGAGACCCAGTACTTC,CASSPARVEETQYF
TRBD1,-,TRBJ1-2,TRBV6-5,TGTGCCAGCAGTTACAACGGGACAGGGAGCATCGGCTACACTTTC,CASSYNGTGSIGYTF
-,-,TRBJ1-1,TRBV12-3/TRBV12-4,TGTGCCGGCAGTTTGGGAATGTGCACTGAAGCTTTCTTT,CAGSLGMCTEAFF
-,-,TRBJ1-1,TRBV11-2,TGTGCAAGCAGCGTAGGCCTGAACTCTGAAGCTTTCTTT,CASSVGLNSEAFF
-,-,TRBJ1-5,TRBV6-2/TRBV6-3,TGTGCTAGCAGCTACAGGGAGCACAGAAATCAGCCCCAGCATTTT,CASSYREHRNQPQHF
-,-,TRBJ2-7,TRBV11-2,TGTGCCAGCGGCTCTAACAGGAACTCCTACGAACACTACTTC,CASGSNRNSYEHYF
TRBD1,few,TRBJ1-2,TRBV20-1,TGCAGTGCTAGCGAACCCAGACAGGGACATGGCTACACCTTC,CSASEPRQGHGYTF
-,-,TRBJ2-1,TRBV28,TGTGCCAGCAGTTCCCCACTGGGGGTTGAGGGAAGTGGGCAGTTCTTC,CASSSPLGVEGSGQFF
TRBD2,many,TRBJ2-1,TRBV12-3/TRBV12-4,TGTGCCAGCAGTGATCCGGGACTAGTATCCTACAATGAGCAGTTCTTC,CASSDPGLVSYNEQFF
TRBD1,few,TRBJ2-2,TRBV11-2,TGTGCCAGCAGCTTAAGGGACAGGAACACCGGGGAGCTGTTTTTT,CASSLRDRNTGELFF
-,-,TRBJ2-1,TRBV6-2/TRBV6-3,TGTACCAGCATTTACTCGAATGGCAATGAGCAGTTCTTC,CTSIYSNGNEQFF